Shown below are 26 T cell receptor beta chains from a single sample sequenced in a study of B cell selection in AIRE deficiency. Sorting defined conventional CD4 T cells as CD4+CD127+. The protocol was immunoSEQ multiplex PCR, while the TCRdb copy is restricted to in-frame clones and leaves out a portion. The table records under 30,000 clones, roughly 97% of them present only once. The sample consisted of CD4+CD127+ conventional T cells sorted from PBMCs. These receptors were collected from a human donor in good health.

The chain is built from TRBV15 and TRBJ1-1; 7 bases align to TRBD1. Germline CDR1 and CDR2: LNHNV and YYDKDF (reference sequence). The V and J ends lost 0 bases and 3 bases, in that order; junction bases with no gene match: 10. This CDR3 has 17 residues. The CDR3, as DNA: TGTGCCACCAGCAGAGAGCCGCTTGGGACAGCTCACACTGAAGCTTTCTTT. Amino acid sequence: CATSREPLGTAHTEAFF. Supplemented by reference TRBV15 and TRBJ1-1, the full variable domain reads DAMVIQNPRYQVTQFGKPVTLSCSQTLNHNVMYWYQQKSSQAPKLLFHYYDKDFNNEADTPDNFQSRRPNTSFCFLDIRSPGLGDTAMYLCATSREPLGTAHTEAFFGQGTRLTVV.

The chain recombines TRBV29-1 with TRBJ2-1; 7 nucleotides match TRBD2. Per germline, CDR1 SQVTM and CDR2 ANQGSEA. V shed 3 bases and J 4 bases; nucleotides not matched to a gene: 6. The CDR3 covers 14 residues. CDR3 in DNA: TGCAGCGTTGATCCTAGCGGCCAATACAATGAGCAGTTCTTC. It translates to CSVDPSGQYNEQFF.

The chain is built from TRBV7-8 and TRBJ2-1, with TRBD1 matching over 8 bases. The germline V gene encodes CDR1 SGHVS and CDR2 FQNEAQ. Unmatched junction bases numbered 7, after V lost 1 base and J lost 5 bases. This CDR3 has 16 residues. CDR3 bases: TGTGCCAGCAGCTTAGTCCGGACAGGGCTCCACAATGAGCAGTTCTTC. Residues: CASSLVRTGLHNEQFF.

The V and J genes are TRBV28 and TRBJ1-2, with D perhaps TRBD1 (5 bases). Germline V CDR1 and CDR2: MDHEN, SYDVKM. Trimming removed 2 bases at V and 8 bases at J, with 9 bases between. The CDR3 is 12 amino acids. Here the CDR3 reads CASSLGGAGYTF. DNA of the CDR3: TGTGCCAGCAGTTTAGGGGGTGCCGGCTACACCTTC.

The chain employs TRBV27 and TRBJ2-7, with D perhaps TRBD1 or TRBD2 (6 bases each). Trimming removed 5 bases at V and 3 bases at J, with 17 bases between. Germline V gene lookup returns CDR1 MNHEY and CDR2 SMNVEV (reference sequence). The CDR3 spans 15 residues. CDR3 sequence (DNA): TGTGCCAGCAGTCCCCGAGGGAGGACAGTCTACGAGCAGTACTTC. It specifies CASSPRGRTVYEQYF.

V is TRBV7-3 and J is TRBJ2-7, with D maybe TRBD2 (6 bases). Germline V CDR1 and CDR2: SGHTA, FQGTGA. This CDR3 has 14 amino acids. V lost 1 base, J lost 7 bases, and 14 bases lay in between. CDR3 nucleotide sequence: TGTGCCAGCAGCTTAATCTCGGGAGACGGGGAGCAGTACTTC. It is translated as CASSLISGDGEQYF.

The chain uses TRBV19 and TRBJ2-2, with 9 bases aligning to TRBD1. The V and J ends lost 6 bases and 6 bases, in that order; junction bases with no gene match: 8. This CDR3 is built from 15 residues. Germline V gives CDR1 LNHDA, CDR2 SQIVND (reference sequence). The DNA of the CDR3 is TGTGCCAGTAGCCGGGACAGGGAGTTCTCCGGGGAGCTGTTTTTT. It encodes CASSRDREFSGELFF.

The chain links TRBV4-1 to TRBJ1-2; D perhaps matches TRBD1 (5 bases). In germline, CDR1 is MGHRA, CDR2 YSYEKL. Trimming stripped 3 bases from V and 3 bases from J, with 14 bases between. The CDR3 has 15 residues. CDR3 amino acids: CASSHYRPRDYGYTF. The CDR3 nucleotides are TGCGCCAGCAGCCATTACAGGCCTCGGGACTATGGCTACACCTTC.

Here the CDR3 DNA reads TGCGCCAGCAGTGAAGGGAAGGGCTACAATGAGCAGTTCTTC. It encodes CASSEGKGYNEQFF. The chain joins TRBV10-1 to TRBJ2-1, with no clear D. Germline CDR1 WNHNN, CDR2 SYGVQD (reference sequence). The CDR3 sequence is 14 residues long. V dropped 3 bases and J dropped 3 bases, with 9 bases sitting between them.

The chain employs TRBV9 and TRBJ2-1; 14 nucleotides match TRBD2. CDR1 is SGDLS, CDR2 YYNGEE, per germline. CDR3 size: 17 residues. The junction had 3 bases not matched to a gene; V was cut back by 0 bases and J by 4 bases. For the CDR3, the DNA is TGTGCCAGCAGCGTAGGACTAGCGGGAGGGAGATACAATGAGCAGTTCTTC. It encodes CASSVGLAGGRYNEQFF. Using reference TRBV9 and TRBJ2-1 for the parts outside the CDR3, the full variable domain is DSGVTQTPKHLITATGQRVTLRCSPRSGDLSVYWYQQSLDQGLQFLIQYYNGEERAKGNILERFSAQQFPDLHSELNLSSLELGDSALYFCASSVGLAGGRYNEQFFGPGTRLTVL.

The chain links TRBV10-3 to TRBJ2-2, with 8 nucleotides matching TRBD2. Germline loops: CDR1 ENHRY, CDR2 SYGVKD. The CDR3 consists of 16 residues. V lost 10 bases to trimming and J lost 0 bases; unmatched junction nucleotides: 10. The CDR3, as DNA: TGTGCCACCCGGGGTAGCGGGATTTCGAACACCGGGGAGCTGTTTTTT. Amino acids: CATRGSGISNTGELFF.

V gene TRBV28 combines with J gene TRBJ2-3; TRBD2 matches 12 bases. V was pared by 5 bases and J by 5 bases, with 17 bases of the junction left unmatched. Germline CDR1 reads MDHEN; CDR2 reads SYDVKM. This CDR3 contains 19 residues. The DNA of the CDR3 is TGTGCCAGCAGTGTACTCAACCTTTCTAGCGGGAGGGGTAGAGATACGCAGTATTTT. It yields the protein CASSVLNLSSGRGRDTQYF.

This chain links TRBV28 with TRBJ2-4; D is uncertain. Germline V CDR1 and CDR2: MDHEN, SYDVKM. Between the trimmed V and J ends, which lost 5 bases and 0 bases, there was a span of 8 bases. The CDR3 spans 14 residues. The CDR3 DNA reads TGTGCCAGCAGTGGGGAACTAGCCAAAAACATTCAGTACTTC. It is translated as CASSGELAKNIQYF. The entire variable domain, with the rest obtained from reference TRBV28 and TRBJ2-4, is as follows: DVKVTQSSRYLVKRTGEKVFLECVQDMDHENMFWYRQDPGLGLRLIYFSYDVKMKEKGDIPEGYSVSREKKERFSLILESASTNQTSMYLCASSGELAKNIQYFGAGTRLSVL.

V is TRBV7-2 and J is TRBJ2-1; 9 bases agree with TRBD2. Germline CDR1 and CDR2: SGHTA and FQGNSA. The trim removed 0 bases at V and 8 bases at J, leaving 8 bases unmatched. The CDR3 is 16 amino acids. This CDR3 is CASSLALSGSIYEQFF. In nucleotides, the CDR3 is TGTGCCAGCAGCTTAGCTCTTAGCGGGAGTATCTATGAGCAGTTCTTC.

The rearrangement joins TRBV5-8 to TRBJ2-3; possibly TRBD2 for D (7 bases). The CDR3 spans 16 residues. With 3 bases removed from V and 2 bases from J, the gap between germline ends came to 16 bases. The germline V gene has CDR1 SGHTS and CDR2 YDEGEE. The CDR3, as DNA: TGTGCCAGCAGCTCAAAGCGGGACACGGTCACAGATACGCAGTATTTT. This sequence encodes CASSSKRDTVTDTQYF. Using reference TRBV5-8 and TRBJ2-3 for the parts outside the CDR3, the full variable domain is EAGVTQSPTHLIKTRGQQATLRCSPISGHTSVYWYQQALGLGLQFLLWYDEGEERNRGNFPPRFSGRQFPNYSSELNVNALELEDSALYLCASSSKRDTVTDTQYFGPGTRLTVL.

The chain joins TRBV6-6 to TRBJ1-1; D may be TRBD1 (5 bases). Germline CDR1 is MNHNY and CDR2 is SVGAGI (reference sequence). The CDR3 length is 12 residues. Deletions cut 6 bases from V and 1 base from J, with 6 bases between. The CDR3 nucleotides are TGTGCCAGCAGGGGGGGGAACACTGAAGCTTTCTTT. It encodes CASRGGNTEAFF.

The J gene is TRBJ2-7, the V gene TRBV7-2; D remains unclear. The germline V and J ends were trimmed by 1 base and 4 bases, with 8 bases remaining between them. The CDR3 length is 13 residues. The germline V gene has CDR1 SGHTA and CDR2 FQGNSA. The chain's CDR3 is CASSLGSHYEQYF. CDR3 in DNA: TGTGCCAGCAGCTTAGGTTCCCATTACGAGCAGTACTTC. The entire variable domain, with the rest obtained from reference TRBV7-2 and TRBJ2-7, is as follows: GAGVSQSPSNKVTEKGKDVELRCDPISGHTALYWYRQSLGQGLEFLIYFQGNSAPDKSGLPSDRFSAERTGGSVSTLTIQRTQQEDSAVYLCASSLGSHYEQYFGPGTRLTVT.

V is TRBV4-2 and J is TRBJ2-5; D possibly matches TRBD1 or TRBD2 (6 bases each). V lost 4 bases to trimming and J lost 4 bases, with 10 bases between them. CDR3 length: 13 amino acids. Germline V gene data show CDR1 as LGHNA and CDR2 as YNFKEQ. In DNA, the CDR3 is TGTGCCAGCAGCCTACAGGGAGGAGAGACCCAGTACTTC. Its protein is CASSLQGGETQYF.

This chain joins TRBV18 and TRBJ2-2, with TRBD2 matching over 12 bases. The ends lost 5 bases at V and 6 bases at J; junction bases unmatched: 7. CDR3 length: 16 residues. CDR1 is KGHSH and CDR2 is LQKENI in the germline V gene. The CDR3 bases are TGTGCCAGCTCATCGACTAGCGGGAGCTTAGCCGGGGAGCTGTTTTTT. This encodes CASSSTSGSLAGELFF.

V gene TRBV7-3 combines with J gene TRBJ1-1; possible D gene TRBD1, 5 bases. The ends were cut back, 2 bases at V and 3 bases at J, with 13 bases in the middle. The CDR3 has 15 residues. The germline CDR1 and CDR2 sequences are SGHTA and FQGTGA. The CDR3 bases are TGTGCCAGCAGCTTATCAGGGTCGGGGTACACTGAAGCTTTCTTT. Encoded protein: CASSLSGSGYTEAFF.

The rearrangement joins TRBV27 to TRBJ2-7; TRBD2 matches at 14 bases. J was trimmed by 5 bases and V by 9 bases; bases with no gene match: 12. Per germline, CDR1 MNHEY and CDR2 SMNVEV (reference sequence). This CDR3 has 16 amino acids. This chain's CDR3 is CASGTSGSSGRHEQYF. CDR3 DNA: TGTGCCAGTGGGACTAGCGGGAGTAGCGGGCGCCACGAGCAGTACTTC.

The CDR3 sequence: CASSDRLMGGSRTYEQYF. The CDR3 DNA is TGTGCCAGCAGTGACCGGCTAATGGGGGGGAGCCGAACCTACGAGCAGTACTTC. This rearrangement joins TRBV6-1 to TRBJ2-7, with 7 nucleotides matching TRBD2. CDR3 length: 18 amino acids. CDR1 is MNHNS, CDR2 SASEGT, per germline. J was trimmed by 2 bases and V by 3 bases; bases with no gene match: 16.

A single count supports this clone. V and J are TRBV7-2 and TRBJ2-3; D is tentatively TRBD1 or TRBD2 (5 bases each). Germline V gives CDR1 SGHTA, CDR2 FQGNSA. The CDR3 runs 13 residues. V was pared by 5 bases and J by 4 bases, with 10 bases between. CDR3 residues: CASSPVGADTQYF. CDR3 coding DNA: TGTGCCAGCAGCCCAGTGGGGGCAGATACGCAGTATTTT.

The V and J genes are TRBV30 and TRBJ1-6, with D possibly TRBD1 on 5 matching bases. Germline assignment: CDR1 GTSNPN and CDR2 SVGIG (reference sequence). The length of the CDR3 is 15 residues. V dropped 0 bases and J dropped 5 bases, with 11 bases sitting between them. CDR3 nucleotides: TGTGCCTGGAGTGTTGCGGGGCCGAATAATTCACCCCTCCACTTT. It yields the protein CAWSVAGPNNSPLHF.

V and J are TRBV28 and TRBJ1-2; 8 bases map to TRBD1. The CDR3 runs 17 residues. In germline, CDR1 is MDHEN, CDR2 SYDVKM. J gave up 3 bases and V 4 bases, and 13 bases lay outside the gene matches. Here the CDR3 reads CASSSTVRGQVYYGYTF. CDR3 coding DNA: TGTGCCAGCAGTTCCACTGTGCGGGGACAGGTTTACTATGGCTACACCTTC.

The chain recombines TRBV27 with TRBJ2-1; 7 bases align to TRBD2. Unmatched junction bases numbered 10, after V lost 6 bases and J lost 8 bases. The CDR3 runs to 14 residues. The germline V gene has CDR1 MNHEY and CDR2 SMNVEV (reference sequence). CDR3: CASRNRAGLHEQFF. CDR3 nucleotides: TGTGCCAGCAGGAACAGAGCGGGACTTCATGAGCAGTTCTTC.